Described below is a single T cell receptor (beta chain) sequence and its context. These data belong to a study of blood T cell repertoires in COVID-19. This CDR3 comprises 13 residues. V was trimmed by 7 bases and J by 11 bases, leaving 21 bases between them. Germline values: CDR1 SGHRS, CDR2 YFSETQ. The assay was immunoSEQ multiplex PCR, and TCRdb's table has in-frame clones only and misses some. The sample has around 280,000 clones, around 84% seen once. The V gene is TRBV5-1, the J gene TRBJ1-1; D might be TRBD1 (6 bases). The TCR comes from a man between 65 and 85 years old with acute or convalescent COVID-19. The sequenced sample was peripheral blood. CDR3 amino acids: CASGRQDANGAFF. As DNA, the CDR3 is TGCGCCAGCGGACGACAGGATGCAAATGGGGCTTTCTTT.